These T cell receptor beta chains were read from a single sample in a study of T cell repertoires in cytomegalovirus infection. TCRdb reprocessed the reads via MiXCR and lists one record per CDR3 protein. The data contain about 680,000 distinct CDR3 sequences, around 24% of them singletons. Material: CD8+ T cells from PBMCs. The source of these receptors is a human donor in good health (CMV status not recorded). Some clones in this sample may be carry-over from other donors' samples. Each CDR3 is given with its conserved first and last residue. Each record gives: D gene, V gene, clone size, J gene, CDR3 length, CDR3 DNA, CDR3 protein. D genes are given only for firm matches. Only part of the rows carry a size: once, few, many, or a class if the clone is expanded.

d_gene: NA; v_gene: TRBV12-5; abundance: NA; j_gene: TRBJ1-2; len: 12; CDR3nt: TGTGCTAGCCAGGGCCTCCACTCTGGCTACACCTTC; CDR3aa: CASQGLHSGYTF
d_gene: TRBD1; v_gene: TRBV29-1; abundance: NA; j_gene: TRBJ1-2; len: 13; CDR3nt: TGCAGCGTTGCAGGGGGCGCGGACTATGGCTACACCTTC; CDR3aa: CSVAGGADYGYTF
d_gene: TRBD2; v_gene: TRBV5-6; abundance: few; j_gene: TRBJ2-7; len: 14; CDR3nt: TGTGCCAGCACCTCCGGGGGGGTAGGGAACGAGCAGTACTTC; CDR3aa: CASTSGGVGNEQYF
d_gene: NA; v_gene: TRBV20-1; abundance: NA; j_gene: TRBJ1-1; len: 15; CDR3nt: TGCAGTGCTAGAGATCGTGGTTTGGGGAACACTGAAGCTTTCTTT; CDR3aa: CSARDRGLGNTEAFF
d_gene: NA; v_gene: TRBV25-1; abundance: NA; j_gene: TRBJ1-6; len: 14; CDR3nt: TGTGCCAGCGGGCCTGGGATATCTAATTCACCCCTCCACTTT; CDR3aa: CASGPGISNSPLHF
d_gene: NA; v_gene: TRBV24-1; abundance: many; j_gene: TRBJ2-1; len: 15; CDR3nt: TGTGCCACCAGTGATTTCGGGAGGGGGCCAAATGAGCAGTTCTTC; CDR3aa: CATSDFGRGPNEQFF
d_gene: TRBD1; v_gene: TRBV5-1; abundance: NA; j_gene: TRBJ2-1; len: 15; CDR3nt: TGCGCCAGCAGCTTTGGGACAGGTGCGGGTAATGAGCAGTTCTTC; CDR3aa: CASSFGTGAGNEQFF
d_gene: NA; v_gene: TRBV7-2; abundance: many; j_gene: TRBJ1-2; len: 14; CDR3nt: TGTGCCAGCAGCTTATTGGGGGAGAACTATGGCTACACCTTC; CDR3aa: CASSLLGENYGYTF
d_gene: NA; v_gene: TRBV7-9; abundance: NA; j_gene: TRBJ2-5; len: 14; CDR3nt: TGTGCCAGCAGCTTAGAACCCGACTCAGAGACCCAGTACTTC; CDR3aa: CASSLEPDSETQYF
d_gene: NA; v_gene: TRBV25-1; abundance: NA; j_gene: TRBJ2-3; len: 15; CDR3nt: TGTGCCAGCAGTGGGGCGGCACCTGGCACAGATACGCAGTATTTT; CDR3aa: CASSGAAPGTDTQYF
d_gene: TRBD1; v_gene: TRBV7-9; abundance: many; j_gene: TRBJ2-3; len: 15; CDR3nt: TGTGCCAGCAGCTTACACAGGGGGCTCACAGATACGCAGTATTTT; CDR3aa: CASSLHRGLTDTQYF
d_gene: TRBD1; v_gene: TRBV7-8; abundance: many; j_gene: TRBJ2-5; len: 18; CDR3nt: TGTGCCAGCAGCTTAGGGACAGTGTTGGGACAGGCGCGAGAGACCCAGTACTTC; CDR3aa: CASSLGTVLGQARETQYF
d_gene: NA; v_gene: TRBV29-1; abundance: NA; j_gene: TRBJ1-2; len: 17; CDR3nt: TGCAGCGTTGAAGATCGTGATACAGGGACTTCCCCCTATGGCTACACCTTC; CDR3aa: CSVEDRDTGTSPYGYTF
d_gene: NA; v_gene: TRBV15; abundance: NA; j_gene: TRBJ1-6; len: 14; CDR3nt: TGTGCCACCAGCAGAGACAGTTATAATCCACCCCTCCACTTT; CDR3aa: CATSRDSYNPPLHF
d_gene: TRBD1; v_gene: TRBV14; abundance: NA; j_gene: TRBJ1-1; len: 18; CDR3nt: TGTGCCAGCAGCCAAGATCCCGACAGGGGGGAGGGGAACACTGAAGCTTTCTTT; CDR3aa: CASSQDPDRGEGNTEAFF
d_gene: NA; v_gene: TRBV13; abundance: NA; j_gene: TRBJ2-6; len: 16; CDR3nt: TGTGCCAGCAGCTTTTTCCCGCCATCTGGGGCCAACGTCCTGACTTTC; CDR3aa: CASSFFPPSGANVLTF
d_gene: NA; v_gene: TRBV7-4; abundance: NA; j_gene: TRBJ2-1; len: 12; CDR3nt: TGTGCCAGCAGCTCGGCCTTGGGTGAGCAGTTCTTC; CDR3aa: CASSSALGEQFF
d_gene: NA; v_gene: TRBV9; abundance: NA; j_gene: TRBJ1-1; len: 13; CDR3nt: TGTGCCAGCAGCGTAGGAGATAGGGCTGAAGCTTTCTTT; CDR3aa: CASSVGDRAEAFF
d_gene: NA; v_gene: TRBV27; abundance: NA; j_gene: TRBJ1-2; len: 13; CDR3nt: TGTGCCAGCAGTTCCTCGGATGGATATGGCTACACCTTC; CDR3aa: CASSSSDGYGYTF
d_gene: NA; v_gene: TRBV23-1; abundance: NA; j_gene: TRBJ2-5; len: 13; CDR3nt: TGCGCCAGCACACAGAGAAGGCAAGAGACCCAGTACTTC; CDR3aa: CASTQRRQETQYF
d_gene: TRBD2; v_gene: TRBV3-1; abundance: NA; j_gene: TRBJ2-1; len: 17; CDR3nt: TGTGCCAGCAGCCCCCTAGGCGGGGGGGGTCCCTACAATGAGCAGTTCTTC; CDR3aa: CASSPLGGGGPYNEQFF
d_gene: TRBD1; v_gene: TRBV19; abundance: NA; j_gene: TRBJ2-1; len: 15; CDR3nt: TGTGCCAGTACAGACAGGGAATTTTCCTACAATGAGCAGTTCTTC; CDR3aa: CASTDREFSYNEQFF
d_gene: NA; v_gene: TRBV7-6; abundance: NA; j_gene: TRBJ1-4; len: 11; CDR3nt: TGTGCCAGCAGCCCGGAGAGAAAACTGTTTTTT; CDR3aa: CASSPERKLFF
d_gene: NA; v_gene: TRBV3-1; abundance: NA; j_gene: TRBJ1-1; len: 20; CDR3nt: TGTGCCAGCAGCCAAGAAAGCGCGACAGTGTCTAAGGTGGCTGTTTTTGGAGCTTTCTTT; CDR3aa: CASSQESATVSKVAVFGAFF
d_gene: TRBD1; v_gene: TRBV12-5; abundance: NA; j_gene: TRBJ2-1; len: 16; CDR3nt: TGTGCTAGTGGTTCGGCCGCGACAGGGTCCTACAATGAGCAGTTCTTC; CDR3aa: CASGSAATGSYNEQFF
d_gene: TRBD2; v_gene: TRBV4-1; abundance: NA; j_gene: TRBJ2-7; len: 16; CDR3nt: TGCGCCAGCAGCCAGGCTAGCGGTCTTAATCTCTACGAGCAGTACTTC; CDR3aa: CASSQASGLNLYEQYF
d_gene: NA; v_gene: TRBV6-5; abundance: NA; j_gene: TRBJ2-4; len: 15; CDR3nt: TGTGCCAGCAGGGTAGGCGGGACGGCCAAAAACATTCAGTACTTC; CDR3aa: CASRVGGTAKNIQYF
d_gene: NA; v_gene: TRBV28; abundance: NA; j_gene: TRBJ2-5; len: 15; CDR3nt: TGTGCCAGCAGTCGAGGACAGCGAAGTATAGAGACCCAGTACTTC; CDR3aa: CASSRGQRSIETQYF
d_gene: TRBD1; v_gene: TRBV10-3; abundance: few; j_gene: TRBJ2-5; len: 20; CDR3nt: TGTGCCATCAGTGAGTCGTGGATCGGGACAGGGGCCGCGAAAACGGAGACCCAGTACTTC; CDR3aa: CAISESWIGTGAAKTETQYF
d_gene: NA; v_gene: TRBV11-2; abundance: NA; j_gene: TRBJ2-4; len: 16; CDR3nt: TGTGCCAGCAGCCCCGAAGGGACACCTTTACAAAACATTCAGTACTTC; CDR3aa: CASSPEGTPLQNIQYF
d_gene: TRBD1; v_gene: TRBV20-1; abundance: NA; j_gene: TRBJ2-1; len: 16; CDR3nt: TGCAGTGCTAGAGATACCGACAGGGGGACAATGAATGAGCAGTTCTTC; CDR3aa: CSARDTDRGTMNEQFF
d_gene: NA; v_gene: TRBV19; abundance: NA; j_gene: TRBJ2-1; len: 17; CDR3nt: TGTGCCAGTAGTATACCGCCGGGCGCATCCAAAAACAATGAGCAGTTCTTC; CDR3aa: CASSIPPGASKNNEQFF
d_gene: TRBD1; v_gene: TRBV7-9; abundance: few; j_gene: TRBJ2-2; len: 16; CDR3nt: TGTGCCAGCAGCTTAGAACAGGGGAGAGACACCGGGGAGCTGTTTTTT; CDR3aa: CASSLEQGRDTGELFF
d_gene: TRBD1; v_gene: TRBV28; abundance: many; j_gene: TRBJ2-5; len: 16; CDR3nt: TGTGCCAGCAGTGCCGGGGACAGGGCTTTTGAAGAGACCCAGTACTTC; CDR3aa: CASSAGDRAFEETQYF
d_gene: NA; v_gene: TRBV7-2; abundance: many; j_gene: TRBJ1-5; len: 15; CDR3nt: TGTGCCAGCAGCTTAGTCCCCTATAGCAATCAGCCCCAGCATTTT; CDR3aa: CASSLVPYSNQPQHF
d_gene: TRBD2; v_gene: TRBV28; abundance: NA; j_gene: TRBJ2-3; len: 17; CDR3nt: TGTGCCAGCAACTTAAGGAGGGCTAGCGGAGCGACAGATACGCAGTATTTT; CDR3aa: CASNLRRASGATDTQYF
d_gene: NA; v_gene: TRBV7-2; abundance: many; j_gene: TRBJ1-1; len: 14; CDR3nt: TGTGCCAGCAGCTCTCAAACGGTGAACACTGAAGCTTTCTTT; CDR3aa: CASSSQTVNTEAFF
d_gene: TRBD1; v_gene: TRBV5-6; abundance: few; j_gene: TRBJ2-4; len: 13; CDR3nt: TGTGCCAGCAGCGCAGGGGGCGCGTTCATTCAGTACTTC; CDR3aa: CASSAGGAFIQYF
d_gene: NA; v_gene: TRBV27; abundance: NA; j_gene: TRBJ2-1; len: 13; CDR3nt: TGTGCCAGCAGTTCCTTACTTCGGAATGAGCAGTTCTTC; CDR3aa: CASSSLLRNEQFF
d_gene: NA; v_gene: TRBV25-1; abundance: few; j_gene: TRBJ2-7; len: 14; CDR3nt: TGTGCCAGCGGAGAACAGGGCGAGTGGTACGAGCAGTACTTC; CDR3aa: CASGEQGEWYEQYF
d_gene: TRBD1; v_gene: TRBV12-3/TRBV12-4; abundance: NA; j_gene: TRBJ2-3; len: 18; CDR3nt: TGTGCCAGCAGTTTCTGGACAGGGGGCGAGATAGACACAGATACGCAGTATTTT; CDR3aa: CASSFWTGGEIDTDTQYF
d_gene: NA; v_gene: TRBV2; abundance: few; j_gene: TRBJ2-2; len: 17; CDR3nt: TGTGCCAGCAGTGAACTCCTTCGTACAGTGAACACCGGGGAGCTGTTTTTT; CDR3aa: CASSELLRTVNTGELFF
d_gene: TRBD2; v_gene: TRBV4-2; abundance: many; j_gene: TRBJ2-5; len: 17; CDR3nt: TGTGCCAGCAGCGATGGACTAGCGGGGGGGCTGGGAGAGACCCAGTACTTC; CDR3aa: CASSDGLAGGLGETQYF
d_gene: NA; v_gene: TRBV7-9; abundance: few; j_gene: TRBJ1-2; len: 13; CDR3nt: TGTGCCAGCAGCCTTAAAACGGACACGGGCTACACCTTC; CDR3aa: CASSLKTDTGYTF
d_gene: TRBD2; v_gene: TRBV7-9; abundance: once; j_gene: TRBJ2-1; len: 15; CDR3nt: TGTGCCAGCAGCTTAATACTAGCGGGGATGGATGAGCAGTTCTTC; CDR3aa: CASSLILAGMDEQFF
d_gene: TRBD2; v_gene: TRBV29-1; abundance: NA; j_gene: TRBJ2-1; len: 15; CDR3nt: TGCAGCGTCTCCGGGGGGGAAAGGGTGAACAATGAGCAGTTCTTC; CDR3aa: CSVSGGERVNNEQFF
d_gene: NA; v_gene: TRBV27; abundance: few; j_gene: TRBJ2-1; len: 15; CDR3nt: TGTGCCAGCAGTTTATCCCCCGGGGGCCCTAATGAGCAGTTCTTC; CDR3aa: CASSLSPGGPNEQFF
d_gene: TRBD1; v_gene: TRBV7-8; abundance: many; j_gene: TRBJ1-5; len: 16; CDR3nt: TGTGCCAGCAGCTTCGGACAGGGCTATAGCAATCAGCCCCAGCATTTT; CDR3aa: CASSFGQGYSNQPQHF